This is a list of T cell receptor beta chains from one sample in a study of molecular identifiers for immune sequencing clone quantification. TCRdb recomputed calls from the PCR reads with MiXCR, one row per CDR3 protein. The sample yields more than 450,000 distinct CDR3 sequences, over 20% seen once. Sample: naive CD8+ T cells from blood, with Jurkat cell RNA spiked in. Receptors were obtained from a human donor in good health. Some libraries in this study had Jurkat cell RNA spiked in. Each CDR3 is given with its conserved first and last residue. A D gene is named only where the DNA matches it firmly. Rows may omit the clone size; those that give it use once, few, many or a size class.

TRBJ1-2	.	16	TRBV29-1	few	CSVSPSTEGTAYGYTF	TGCAGCGTGTCACCATCGACAGAGGGGACCGCCTATGGCTACACCTTC
TRBJ2-3	TRBD1	16	TRBV19	few	CASSIPTGARTDTQYF	TGTGCCAGTAGTATTCCTACAGGGGCCCGCACAGATACGCAGTATTTT
TRBJ2-1	.	12	TRBV7-8	many	CASSLETDPKFF	TGTGCCAGCAGCTTAGAGACAGACCCGAAGTTCTTC
TRBJ2-3	.	16	TRBV27	many	CASSTLMGASTDTQYF	TGTGCCAGCAGTACCTTGATGGGGGCCTCCACAGATACGCAGTATTTT
TRBJ1-2	.	13	TRBV7-9	many	CASSLVSLYGYTF	TGTGCCAGCAGCTTAGTAAGCTTATATGGCTACACCTTC
TRBJ2-1	.	13	TRBV5-1	.	CASSSDSNNEQFF	TGCGCCAGCAGCTCGGACAGCAACAATGAGCAGTTCTTC
TRBJ2-7	.	14	TRBV15	.	CATSRGGLNWEQYF	TGTGCCACCAGCAGGGGAGGACTCAACTGGGAGCAGTACTTC
TRBJ1-4	TRBD1	16	TRBV14	many	CASSSTTGTVRKKLFF	TGTGCCAGCAGCTCAACAACCGGGACAGTAAGGAAAAAACTGTTTTTT
TRBJ2-3	.	15	TRBV27	few	CASSLRVEGTDTQYF	TGTGCCAGCAGTTTAAGGGTTGAGGGGACAGATACGCAGTATTTT
TRBJ2-5	.	19	TRBV6-6	few	CASSYPIGPDRRYQETQYF	TGTGCCAGCAGTTACCCCATTGGCCCTGACAGGAGGTACCAAGAGACCCAGTACTTC
TRBJ1-5	.	15	TRBV6-2/TRBV6-3	few	CASSFGAQSNQPQHF	TGTGCCAGCAGTTTCGGCGCGCAGAGCAATCAGCCCCAGCATTTT
TRBJ2-3	.	13	TRBV9	many	CASSVEVADTQYF	TGTGCCAGCAGCGTAGAGGTAGCGGATACGCAGTATTTT
TRBJ2-1	TRBD2	14	TRBV24-1	few	CATSDLVSGRVQFF	TGTGCCACCAGTGATTTGGTAAGCGGGAGGGTGCAGTTCTTC
TRBJ2-7	.	17	TRBV11-1	.	CASSQTLSTYVLYEQYF	TGTGCCAGCAGCCAGACATTATCGACATATGTCCTCTACGAGCAGTACTTC
TRBJ2-7	.	14	TRBV7-9	few	CASSPPPGAYEQYF	TGTGCCAGCAGCCCCCCCCCGGGGGCCTACGAGCAGTACTTC
TRBJ2-2	.	16	TRBV7-9	few	CASSFGGAGHTGELFF	TGTGCCAGCAGCTTTGGGGGGGCCGGGCACACCGGGGAGCTGTTTTTT
TRBJ2-6	TRBD1	21	TRBV4-1	.	CASSQGVRTGGKQSGANVLTF	TGCGCCAGCAGCCAAGGAGTTAGGACAGGGGGAAAACAGTCTGGGGCCAACGTCCTGACTTTC
TRBJ1-1	.	13	TRBV4-3	.	CASSQVGETEAFF	TGCGCCAGCAGCCAAGTCGGGGAAACTGAAGCTTTCTTT
TRBJ2-7	.	17	TRBV7-9	.	CASSSGLYDKGGYEQYF	TGTGCCAGCAGCTCCGGGCTTTATGACAAAGGGGGGTACGAGCAGTACTTC
TRBJ1-2	TRBD1	15	TRBV4-3	.	CASSPWDRGGYGCTF	TGCGCCAGCAGCCCTTGGGACAGGGGCGGCTATGGCTGCACCTTC
TRBJ2-7	.	16	TRBV6-5	many	CASSYSSGLGPPEQYF	TGTGCCAGCAGTTACTCGAGTGGTTTAGGGCCCCCCGAGCAGTACTTC
TRBJ1-1	.	13	TRBV5-4	many	CASSFPGATEAFF	TGTGCCAGCAGCTTTCCGGGGGCCACTGAAGCTTTCTTT
TRBJ2-5	TRBD2	16	TRBV2	few	CASSEPLAGDQETQYF	TGTGCCAGCAGTGAACCCCTAGCGGGGGACCAAGAGACCCAGTACTTC
TRBJ1-1	TRBD1	16	TRBV7-2	many	CASSSTGTGTNTEAFF	TGTGCCAGCAGCTCAACCGGGACAGGGACAAACACTGAAGCTTTCTTT
TRBJ2-7	.	15	TRBV19	.	CASSIFVTPGYEQYF	TGTGCCAGTAGTATATTTGTTACCCCCGGTTACGAGCAGTACTTC
TRBJ2-7	.	14	TRBV13	.	CASSLGVGPLEQYF	TGTGCCAGCAGCTTAGGAGTAGGACCCCTCGAGCAGTACTTC
TRBJ2-3	TRBD2	14	TRBV12-3/TRBV12-4	few	CASSRGGVTDTQYF	TGTGCCAGCAGTCGCGGGGGAGTCACAGATACGCAGTATTTT
TRBJ2-1	.	13	TRBV12-3/TRBV12-4	.	CASRTVENNEQFF	TGTGCCAGCAGAACGGTGGAGAACAATGAGCAGTTCTTC
TRBJ2-7	.	15	TRBV6-1	few	CASSAPIRDTYEQYF	TGTGCCAGCAGCGCCCCCATCAGGGATACCTACGAGCAGTACTTC
TRBJ2-5	.	17	TRBV20-1	many	CSASIPPVETYQETQYF	TGCAGTGCTAGTATCCCCCCAGTGGAGACGTACCAAGAGACCCAGTACTTC
TRBJ2-7	.	18	TRBV11-2	.	CASSLRFALSGFSYEQYF	TGTGCCAGCAGCTTAAGATTTGCGTTAAGTGGCTTCTCCTACGAGCAGTACTTC
TRBJ2-1	.	14	TRBV2	few	CASVGQERGNEQFF	TGTGCCAGCGTTGGTCAGGAGCGAGGCAATGAGCAGTTCTTC
TRBJ2-2	TRBD1	16	TRBV6-5	many	CASSRRDSANTGELFF	TGTGCCAGCAGCCGCCGGGACAGTGCGAACACCGGGGAGCTGTTTTTT
TRBJ2-3	TRBD2	17	TRBV18	.	CASSPTEVAGGPGTQYF	TGTGCCAGCTCACCCACGGAGGTAGCGGGAGGGCCTGGTACGCAGTATTTT
TRBJ1-1	.	13	TRBV24-1	.	CATSQVQSLEAFF	TGTGCCACCAGTCAGGTACAGTCTTTAGAAGCTTTCTTT
TRBJ2-3	TRBD2	20	TRBV4-1	few	CASSQSPLAGGYLSTDTQYF	TGCGCCAGCAGCCAGTCGCCCCTAGCGGGGGGCTACCTTAGCACAGATACGCAGTATTTT
TRBJ2-1	TRBD2	17	TRBV7-3	many	CASSPPPGTSGGDEQFF	TGTGCCAGCAGCCCACCACCGGGGACTAGCGGGGGAGATGAGCAGTTCTTC
TRBJ2-3	.	17	TRBV13	.	CACSLSLGSGGTDTQYF	TGTGCCTGCAGCTTATCCCTTGGGAGCGGAGGCACAGATACGCAGTATTTT
TRBJ2-3	TRBD2	16	TRBV6-5	many	CASSYVGLAGEDTQYF	TGTGCCAGCAGTTACGTGGGACTAGCGGGAGAAGATACGCAGTATTTT
TRBJ1-3	TRBD1	16	TRBV4-3	many	CASSQDRQGGGNTIYF	TGCGCCAGCAGCCAAGATCGACAGGGCGGCGGAAACACCATATATTTT
TRBJ2-7	TRBD1	14	TRBV6-6	few	CASSRGQGVDEQYF	TGTGCCAGCAGTCGGGGACAGGGGGTCGACGAGCAGTACTTC
TRBJ1-1	.	13	TRBV30	.	CAWSVSIGREASF	TGTGCCTGGAGTGTATCCATCGGGAGGGAAGCTTCCTTT
TRBJ2-3	TRBD2	22	TRBV7-2	many	CASSLGKWWQDQTSGPTDTQYF	TGTGCCAGCAGCTTAGGGAAATGGTGGCAAGACCAAACTAGCGGACCCACAGATACGCAGTATTTT
TRBJ2-5	.	15	TRBV27	few	CASSDSRGLQETQYF	TGTGCCAGCAGTGACTCGCGGGGGCTCCAAGAGACCCAGTACTTC
TRBJ2-2	.	14	TRBV6-5	.	CASSYRANTWELFF	TGTGCCAGCAGTTACAGGGCGAACACCTGGGAGCTGTTTTTT
TRBJ2-7	.	17	TRBV7-6	.	CASSLLSSGTASYEQYF	TGTGCCAGCAGCTTATTATCTTCTGGGACCGCATCCTACGAGCAGTACTTC